The source of this T cell receptor beta chain is a study of identical twins. The study's findings and limits: Memory repertoires lacked the insertion deficit that abundant cord blood beta clonotypes showed.

There are a few counts of this clonotype. What it binds is not known. cDNA molecules carried unique molecular identifiers, and template switching added a universal primer site. MiXCR, run by TCRdb on the 5' RACE reads, gives a single entry per CDR3 protein. The sample lists over 500,000 distinct CDR3 sequences, approximately 22% occurring once. The CDR3 consists of 16 residues. Germline values: CDR1 SGHDN, CDR2 FVKESK. V lost 4 bases and J lost 8, with 24 bases in between. This sample also appeared in a second study, on T cells expressing NK-cell markers. As reported in that work: Several experiments confined sorting to alpha-beta TCR T cells with an anti-gamma-delta TCR antibody.

The TCR was taken from a woman younger than 35 in good health. The sequencing input was CD4+ T cells sorted from blood. The chain has TRBV14 and TRBJ2-7; perhaps TRBD1 as D (5 bases). The DNA of the CDR3 is TGTGCCAGCAGCCTTTTGTCAGGGAATATACCGAGGAAGCAGTACTTC. It is translated as CASSLLSGNIPRKQYF.